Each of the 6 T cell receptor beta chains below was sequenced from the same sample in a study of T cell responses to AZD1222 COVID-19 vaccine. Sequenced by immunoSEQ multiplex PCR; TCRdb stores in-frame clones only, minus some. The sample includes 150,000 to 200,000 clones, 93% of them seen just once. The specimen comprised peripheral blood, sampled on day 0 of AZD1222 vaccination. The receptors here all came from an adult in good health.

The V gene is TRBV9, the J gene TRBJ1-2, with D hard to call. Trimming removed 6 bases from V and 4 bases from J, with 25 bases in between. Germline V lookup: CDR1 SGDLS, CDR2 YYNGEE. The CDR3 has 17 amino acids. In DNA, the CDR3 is TGTGCCAGCACCAAGGGTGGGGATTTGAGTTTAGGCTATGGCTACACCTTC. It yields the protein CASTKGGDLSLGYGYTF.

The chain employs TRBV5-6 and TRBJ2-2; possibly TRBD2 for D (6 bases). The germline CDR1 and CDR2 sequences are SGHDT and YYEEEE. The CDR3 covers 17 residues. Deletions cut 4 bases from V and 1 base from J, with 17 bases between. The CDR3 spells CASSPGLRGMNTGELFF. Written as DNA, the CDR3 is TGTGCCAGCAGCCCGGGACTCCGGGGAATGAACACCGGGGAGCTGTTTTTT.

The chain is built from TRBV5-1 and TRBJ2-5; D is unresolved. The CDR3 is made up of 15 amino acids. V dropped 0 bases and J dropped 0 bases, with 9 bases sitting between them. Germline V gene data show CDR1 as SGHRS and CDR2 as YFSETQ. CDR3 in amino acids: CASSLVRRNQETQYF. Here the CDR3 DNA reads TGCGCCAGCAGCTTGGTAAGGCGGAACCAAGAGACCCAGTACTTC. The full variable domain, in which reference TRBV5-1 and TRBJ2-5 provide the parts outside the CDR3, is KAGVTQTPRYLIKTRGQQVTLSCSPISGHRSVSWYQQTPGQGLQFLFEYFSETQRNKGNFPGRFSGRQFSNSRSEMNVSTLELGDSALYLCASSLVRRNQETQYFGPGTRLLVL.

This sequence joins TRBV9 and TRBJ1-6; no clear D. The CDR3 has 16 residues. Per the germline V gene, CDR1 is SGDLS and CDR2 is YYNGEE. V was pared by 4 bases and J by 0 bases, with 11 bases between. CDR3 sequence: CASSPAGSSYNSPLHF. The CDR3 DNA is TGTGCCAGCAGCCCCGCGGGAAGCTCCTATAATTCACCCCTCCACTTT.

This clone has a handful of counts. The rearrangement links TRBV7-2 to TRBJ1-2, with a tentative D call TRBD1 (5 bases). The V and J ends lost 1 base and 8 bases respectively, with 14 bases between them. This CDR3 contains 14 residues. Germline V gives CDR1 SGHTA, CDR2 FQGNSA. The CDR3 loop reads CASSLEAGRRGYTF. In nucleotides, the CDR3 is TGTGCCAGCAGCTTAGAGGCAGGGAGAAGAGGCTACACCTTC. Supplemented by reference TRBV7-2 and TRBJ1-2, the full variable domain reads GAGVSQSPSNKVTEKGKDVELRCDPISGHTALYWYRQSLGQGLEFLIYFQGNSAPDKSGLPSDRFSAERTGGSVSTLTIQRTQQEDSAVYLCASSLEAGRRGYTFGSGTRLTVV.

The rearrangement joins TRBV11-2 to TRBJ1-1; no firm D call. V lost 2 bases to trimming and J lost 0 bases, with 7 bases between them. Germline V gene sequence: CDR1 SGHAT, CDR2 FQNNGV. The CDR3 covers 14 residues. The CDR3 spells CASSLISVNTEAFF. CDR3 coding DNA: TGTGCCAGCAGCTTAATATCGGTGAACACTGAAGCTTTCTTT. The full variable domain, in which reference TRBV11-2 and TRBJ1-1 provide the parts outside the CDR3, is EAGVAQSPRYKIIEKRQSVAFWCNPISGHATLYWYQQILGQGPKLLIQFQNNGVVDDSQLPKDRFSAERLKGVDSTLKIQPAKLEDSAVYLCASSLISVNTEAFFGQGTRLTVV.